The 29 T cell receptor beta chains below come from one sample, sequenced in a study of blood T cell repertoires in COVID-19. Profiling relied on immunoSEQ multiplex PCR, and the TCRdb table lists in-frame clones only, not all of them. This sample yields approximately 300,000 clones, of which 90% are seen a single time; 2% to 3% belongs to the top ten. The sequencing input was PBMCs or T cells enriched from blood (not recorded which). The origin of the receptors is a man aged 60-69 years who had recovered from COVID-19.

The V and J genes are TRBV9 and TRBJ2-2; D may be TRBD2 (6 bases). CDR3 length: 14 amino acids. Trimming removed 1 base from V and 6 bases from J, with 10 bases in between. Germline V lookup: CDR1 SGDLS, CDR2 YYNGEE. CDR3 loop: CASSVKGGPGELFF. The CDR3 nucleotides read TGTGCCAGCAGCGTAAAGGGAGGACCCGGGGAGCTGTTTTTT.

This chain joins TRBV18 and TRBJ2-5; the match to TRBD2 covers 8 bases. Germline V gene lookup returns CDR1 KGHSH and CDR2 LQKENI. The CDR3 loop spans 16 amino acids. The junction had 11 bases not matched to a gene; V was cut back by 4 bases and J by 4 bases. CDR3 residues: CASSRQRREEGETQYF. The DNA of the CDR3 is TGTGCCAGCTCACGGCAGCGGCGGGAGGAGGGAGAGACCCAGTACTTC.

This chain links TRBV5-1 with TRBJ1-6; 7 bases line up with TRBD1. CDR1 and CDR2 from the germline V gene are SGHRS and YFSETQ. Germline trimming cut 4 bases from V and 6 bases from J; bases unmatched to any gene: 4. The CDR3 has 14 amino acids. The DNA of the CDR3 is TGCGCCAGCAGCACCCGGGACAGTAATTCACCCCTCCACTTT. Amino acid sequence: CASSTRDSNSPLHF.

This clone was detected once. The chain recombines TRBV19 with TRBJ2-1; maybe TRBD2 (6 bases). V lost 9 bases, J lost 6 bases, and 15 bases lay in between. Germline-derived CDR1 and CDR2 are LNHDA and SQIVND (reference sequence). CDR3 length: 13 residues. CDR3 sequence reads: CASNGGTGNEQFF. As DNA, the CDR3 is TGTGCCAGCAACGGAGGGACCGGCAATGAGCAGTTCTTC. Full variable domain (missing parts from reference TRBV19 and TRBJ2-1): DGGITQSPKYLFRKEGQNVTLSCEQNLNHDAMYWYRQDPGQGLRLIYYSQIVNDFQKGDIAEGYSVSREKKESFPLTVTSAQKNPTAFYLCASNGGTGNEQFFGPGTRLTVL.

The V and J genes are TRBV7-9 and TRBJ1-1; D is possibly TRBD1 (6 bases). CDR1 and CDR2 from the germline V gene are SEHNR and FQNEAQ (reference sequence). V was cut by 5 bases and J by 5 bases, with 21 bases left in between. The CDR3 is made up of 16 amino acids. For the CDR3, the DNA is TGTGCCAGCAGCCATGGACAGATCCTTGGGGGTACTGAAGCTTTCTTT. Translating it yields CASSHGQILGGTEAFF.

CDR3 in amino acids: CASNSRANTGELFF. The CDR3, as DNA: TGTGCCAGCAATAGCAGGGCGAACACCGGGGAGCTGTTTTTT. The chain recombines TRBV11-3 with TRBJ2-2, with D possibly TRBD1 on 5 matching bases. V was cut by 7 bases and J by 0 bases, with 9 bases left in between. The CDR3 totals 14 residues. Germline CDR1 reads SGHNT; CDR2 reads YENEEA.

The chain uses TRBV19 and TRBJ1-5; no reliable D call. The V end lost 3 bases, the J end lost 5 bases, and 5 bases lay between the germline ends. Germline CDR1 LNHDA, CDR2 SQIVND (reference sequence). The CDR3 has 12 amino acids. CDR3: CASSMSDQPQHF. Here the CDR3 DNA reads TGTGCCAGTAGTATGTCCGATCAGCCCCAGCATTTT. The variable domain in full, with the rest retrieved from reference TRBV19 and TRBJ1-5, is DGGITQSPKYLFRKEGQNVTLSCEQNLNHDAMYWYRQDPGQGLRLIYYSQIVNDFQKGDIAEGYSVSREKKESFPLTVTSAQKNPTAFYLCASSMSDQPQHFGDGTRLSIL.

The chain uses TRBV11-3 and TRBJ2-7; D is possibly TRBD1 (6 bases). Trimming shortened V by 5 bases and J by 5 bases, and 13 bases separated the two germline ends. Looked up from germline, CDR1 is SGHNT and CDR2 is YENEEA. CDR3 length: 13 residues. The CDR3 is CASSATGQNEQYF. The CDR3 DNA reads TGTGCCAGCAGCGCCACAGGGCAGAACGAGCAGTACTTC.

The chain is built from TRBV7-9 and TRBJ1-1; 8 bases fit TRBD1. V was pared by 4 bases and J by 0 bases, with 10 bases of the junction left unmatched. CDR1 SEHNR and CDR2 FQNEAQ come from the germline V gene (reference sequence). The CDR3 covers 17 residues. The CDR3 sequence: CASSYRQGSPMNTEAFF. The CDR3 DNA reads TGTGCCAGCAGCTACCGACAGGGGAGCCCCATGAACACTGAAGCTTTCTTT.

This sequence joins TRBV19 and TRBJ2-3, with 7 bases identical to TRBD1. V shed 4 bases and J 3 bases; nucleotides not matched to a gene: 13. The CDR3 covers 17 residues. From germline, CDR1 is LNHDA and CDR2 SQIVND (reference sequence). The CDR3 DNA sequence: TGTGCCAGTAGTAAAATACCCTCGACAGGGTGGACAGATACGCAGTATTTT. Its protein is CASSKIPSTGWTDTQYF.

The V and J genes are TRBV6-5 and TRBJ1-6, with 8 bases aligning to TRBD1. Germline CDR1 MNHEY, CDR2 SVGAGI. With V trimmed by 6 bases and J by 10 bases, 2 bases remained unmatched. The CDR3 loop spans 12 amino acids. The DNA of the CDR3 is TGTGCCAGCAGCGACAGGGGCTCACCCCTCCACTTT. As protein: CASSDRGSPLHF.

The J gene is TRBJ2-5, the V gene TRBV5-1, with 9 bases lining up with TRBD1. This CDR3 has 14 residues. The germline V gene has CDR1 SGHRS and CDR2 YFSETQ. Unmatched junction bases numbered 6, after V lost 4 bases and J lost 5 bases. CDR3: CASSPTGGAETQYF. The CDR3 DNA is TGCGCCAGCAGCCCGACAGGGGGTGCGGAGACCCAGTACTTC.

This chain uses TRBV27 with TRBJ1-5; maybe TRBD1 (6 bases). Per germline, CDR1 MNHEY and CDR2 SMNVEV (reference sequence). The V end was cut by 2 bases, the J end by 4 bases, with 9 bases between. The CDR3 contains 14 residues. The CDR3 DNA reads as TGTGCCAGCAGTTTACCCGGACAGAATCAGCCCCAGCATTTT. Protein product: CASSLPGQNQPQHF.

The gene calls are TRBV28 and TRBJ1-2; D might be TRBD1 (6 bases). Trimming took 2 bases from V and 8 from J, leaving 15 bases between them. The CDR3 consists of 14 residues. Per germline, CDR1 MDHEN and CDR2 SYDVKM. The CDR3 DNA follows: TGTGCCAGCAGTTTAAGGCAGGGGCTACAAGGCTACACCTTC. Translated: CASSLRQGLQGYTF.

The genes are TRBV29-1 and TRBJ2-3; possible D gene TRBD2, 5 bases. Germline CDR1 and CDR2: SQVTM and ANQGSEA. This CDR3 is 12 amino acids long. CDR3 sequence reads: CSARTSTDTQYF. CDR3 bases: TGCAGTGCTCGGACTAGCACAGATACGCAGTATTTT.

The V and J genes are TRBV5-5 and TRBJ1-2; D is undetermined. CDR3 length equals 14 residues. V shed 0 bases and J shed 8 bases, with 14 bases lying between them. The V gene's germline CDR1 is SGHKS and CDR2 YYEKEE (reference sequence). The CDR3 loop reads CASSLETGPLGYTF. CDR3 bases: TGTGCCAGCAGCTTGGAAACGGGTCCCCTAGGCTACACCTTC.

This clone was observed once. This chain joins TRBV12-3 or TRBV12-4 and TRBJ1-4; D unresolved. The CDR3 loop spans 13 amino acids. V dropped 4 bases and J dropped 13 bases, with 16 bases sitting between them. CDR3 nucleotide sequence: TGTGCCAGCAGTTCCCGGGGAGGGAGTGGACTGTTTTTT. Its translation: CASSSRGGSGLFF.

This clone was detected once. The V call is TRBV7-9, the J call TRBJ1-2, with a possible D match to TRBD1 (6 bases). The CDR3 is 16 amino acids. The germline V gene encodes CDR1 SEHNR and CDR2 FQNEAQ (reference sequence). The V and J ends lost 5 bases and 0 bases respectively, with 16 bases between them. The DNA for the CDR3 is TGTGCCAGCAGCACATCAAACCGGACAGCTAACTATGGCTACACCTTC. Translation: CASSTSNRTANYGYTF.

The chain is built from TRBV7-9 and TRBJ1-4, with a weak D call TRBD1 (5 bases). V lost 0 bases to trimming and J lost 4 bases, with 6 bases between them. The CDR3 runs 14 residues. Germline assignment: CDR1 SEHNR and CDR2 FQNEAQ (reference sequence). The CDR3 loop is CASSLAGVNEKLFF. The CDR3 DNA follows: TGTGCCAGCAGCTTAGCAGGGGTTAATGAAAAACTGTTTTTT.

The J gene is TRBJ1-1, the V gene TRBV14; no clear D. Germline V gene lookup returns CDR1 SGHDN and CDR2 FVKESK. The V end lost 4 bases, the J end lost 0 bases, and 6 bases lay between the germline ends. CDR3 size: 13 residues. CDR3 loop: CASSRGMNTEAFF. CDR3 in DNA: TGTGCCAGCAGCCGCGGGATGAACACTGAAGCTTTCTTT.

The chain couples TRBV7-2 to TRBJ2-7; 9 nucleotides line up with TRBD1. J was trimmed by 6 bases and V by 5 bases; bases with no gene match: 14. This CDR3 is 16 amino acids long. Germline V gene sequence: CDR1 SGHTA, CDR2 FQGNSA. The CDR3, as DNA: TGTGCCAGCAGCCTACAGGGGGCGGCCCTGGCTACCGAGCAGTACTTC. This encodes CASSLQGAALATEQYF.

The chain joins TRBV9 to TRBJ1-2; no reliable D call. The length of the CDR3 is 12 residues. The germline CDR1 and CDR2 sequences are SGDLS and YYNGEE. V dropped 4 bases and J dropped 4 bases, with 8 bases sitting between them. The CDR3 sequence is CASSINSYGYTF. In DNA form, the CDR3 reads TGTGCCAGCAGCATCAACAGCTATGGCTACACCTTC. Complete variable domain (other parts from reference TRBV9 and TRBJ1-2): DSGVTQTPKHLITATGQRVTLRCSPRSGDLSVYWYQQSLDQGLQFLIQYYNGEERAKGNILERFSAQQFPDLHSELNLSSLELGDSALYFCASSINSYGYTFGSGTRLTVV.

The rearrangement joins TRBV5-1 to TRBJ2-1; D gene unclear. Trimming cost V 0 bases and J 2 bases, with 9 bases left between them. The CDR3 contains 15 residues. The germline V gene has CDR1 SGHRS and CDR2 YFSETQ. DNA of the CDR3: TGCGCCAGCAGCTTGGCCCTAGGCGCCTACAATGAGCAGTTCTTC. It yields the protein CASSLALGAYNEQFF.

This clone was detected only once. J is TRBJ2-7 and V is TRBV3-1 (or the pseudogene TRBV3-2); 8 bases are shared with TRBD1. V gave up 4 bases and J gave up 4 bases; unmatched junction bases: 9. Germline lookup yields CDR1 LGHDT and CDR2 YNNKEL (reference sequence). The CDR3 spans 15 residues. CDR3: CASSPGQGKPYEQYF. The CDR3 nucleotides read TGTGCCAGCAGCCCTGGACAGGGAAAACCTTACGAGCAGTACTTC.

The chain joins TRBV6-2 or TRBV6-3 to TRBJ1-5, with a weak D call TRBD1 (6 bases). This CDR3 is 16 amino acids long. CDR1 and CDR2 (germline): MNHEY, SVGEGT. V gave up 5 bases and J gave up 1 base, with 15 bases separating them. The chain's CDR3 is CASSPASTGSNQPQHF. The CDR3 DNA reads TGTGCCAGCAGTCCAGCCTCCACAGGGAGCAATCAGCCCCAGCATTTT.

The chain links TRBV7-2 to TRBJ1-2; D gene ambiguous. Per the germline V gene, CDR1 is SGHTA and CDR2 is FQGNSA. This CDR3 comprises 11 residues. V dropped 3 bases and J dropped 7 bases, with 6 bases sitting between them. The CDR3 reads CASSFSGGYTF. In DNA form, the CDR3 reads TGTGCCAGCAGCTTTTCAGGTGGCTACACCTTC.

J is TRBJ2-2 and V is TRBV24-1; 9 nucleotides match TRBD1. J was trimmed by 9 bases and V by 4 bases; bases with no gene match: 5. CDR3 size: 14 residues. CDR1 KGHDR and CDR2 SFDVKD come from the germline V gene. CDR3 residues: CATSETGGSWELFF. Here the CDR3 DNA reads TGTGCCACCAGTGAAACAGGGGGCTCTTGGGAGCTGTTTTTT.

The genes are TRBV6-5 and TRBJ1-2; D not certain. CDR3 length: 11 residues. V was cut by 6 bases and J by 8 bases, with 10 bases left in between. The germline gives CDR1 MNHEY, CDR2 SVGAGI. The CDR3 sequence: CASRARGGYTF. The DNA for the CDR3 is TGTGCCAGCAGAGCACGCGGGGGCTACACCTTC.

In this sample, this clone turned up once. The chain joins TRBV11-3 to TRBJ2-1; 13 bases map to TRBD2. CDR1 and CDR2 from the germline V gene are SGHNT and YENEEA. The trim removed 5 bases at V and 0 bases at J, leaving 13 bases unmatched. The CDR3 covers 20 residues. The CDR3 here is CASSHTGTSGVSGSYNEQFF. In nucleotides, the CDR3 is TGTGCCAGCAGCCACACCGGGACTAGCGGGGTGTCCGGCTCCTACAATGAGCAGTTCTTC.